The present entry profiles one TCR beta chain with its context. Its antigen is not known. This may come from a read error, since a much larger clone is one base off. From roughly 0.45 ug total RNA, TCR beta cDNA was generated with a primer in the constant region. What produced the TCR beta libraries was three nested multiplex PCR rounds using slightly modified ARM-PCR. Use of TRBV1-TRBV30 forward primers with a C-beta reverse primer characterized the first two PCR rounds, which lasted approximately 11 cycles each. TCRdb passed the multiplex PCR reads through MiXCR, listing each CDR3 protein once. The table lists 250,000 to 350,000 distinct CDR3 sequences, nearly 60% of them singletons. The length of the CDR3 is 16 residues. V was cut by 5 bases and J by 4 bases, with 20 bases left in between. Per germline, CDR1 MNHEY and CDR2 SVGEGT. Germline DNA was also extracted, and blood RNA derived from unsorted whole blood. The collection of around 4 milliliters of peripheral blood preceded surgery.

The source of the sample is a study of tumor-infiltrating lymphocytes in primary liver carcinoma. The overall study: The patients presented with primary liver carcinoma, which was managed through surgical resection. Study-wide results and caveats: The use of bulk unsorted samples meant that CD4+ and CD8+ repertoires were not compared. Tumor samples exhibited a significantly greater top-250-clone fraction than blood samples (p = 0.039).

The clonotype was recovered from a woman in her twenties or thirties with primary liver carcinoma and hepatitis B virus infection. The sample consisted of peripheral blood. This chain connects TRBV6-2 or TRBV6-3 to TRBJ2-5; a weak D match, TRBD2 (5 bases). CDR3 coding DNA: TGTGCCAGCAGTGCTCGGGCCACCGCTCGGGGAGAGACCCAGTACTTC. Translating gives CASSARATARGETQYF.